A selection of T cell receptor beta chains follows, all from one sample in a study of radiation and T cells in renal cell carcinoma. TCRdb's table, derived via immunoSEQ multiplex PCR, lists solely in-frame clones and lacks some. The data show about 73,000 clones, less than 85% seen once. Sequencing used blood, obtained from a patient whose treatment included radiotherapy and nephrectomy. The source is a woman aged 55-69 years with renal cell carcinoma. Both conserved end residues are part of each CDR3. Fields, in order: CDR3 protein, V gene, J gene.

CASSPSAGRDDYGYTF,TRBV18,TRBJ1-2
CASSLTFRETQYF,TRBV7-3,TRBJ2-5
CASSLVEYTQYF,TRBV5-6,TRBJ2-3
CASSHYQGQAFF,TRBV11-3,TRBJ1-1
CASSQDQAGLDNEQFF,TRBV4-3,TRBJ2-1
CATGTKGIDEQFF,TRBV10-3,TRBJ2-1
CSVGMTETQYF,TRBV29-1,TRBJ2-5
CASSQDPENEKLFF,TRBV4-1,TRBJ1-4
CASVSSGGHGYTF,TRBV14,TRBJ1-2
CASSQDRGDGYEQYF,TRBV4-3,TRBJ2-7
CASSQEWYNEQYF,TRBV4-3,TRBJ2-7
CASSVRGSGANVLTF,TRBV7-2,TRBJ2-6
CASSPGQHYGYTF,TRBV7-6,TRBJ1-2
CASSDSRGSTDTQYF,TRBV6-4,TRBJ2-3
CASSSYRAIDYGYTF,TRBV5-1,TRBJ1-2
CASSADWWSGAYNEQFF,TRBV7-2,TRBJ2-1
CGTISYEQYF,TRBV19,TRBJ2-7
CASSSPSGSLYNEQFF,TRBV5-1,TRBJ2-1
CASSLITSGGRSYEQYF,TRBV7-9,TRBJ2-7
CAWSVPGRTYQETQYF,TRBV30,TRBJ2-5
CASSSGRTDTQYF,TRBV7-3,TRBJ2-3
CASSLNPGGTSYEQYF,TRBV7-3,TRBJ2-7
CASSRQGGTSYEQYF,TRBV2,TRBJ2-7
CASSDRPGGHEGNTIYF,TRBV9,TRBJ1-3
CASRATRGGNSPLHF,TRBV6-5,TRBJ1-6
CASRPIGTGLETQYF,TRBV5-1,TRBJ2-5
CASSLAGFGSPSYNEQFF,TRBV7-8,TRBJ2-1
CASSLEPENTEAFF,TRBV7-6,TRBJ1-1
CASSLDLGTGGQETQYF,TRBV7-6,TRBJ2-5
CASSSSGGPSSGNTIYF,TRBV11-2,TRBJ1-3
CASTEGGANVLTF,TRBV5-1,TRBJ2-6
CASREGDSNTDTQYF,TRBV6-4,TRBJ2-3
CASRERNTEAFF,TRBV19,TRBJ1-1
CASSPRGVTETQYF,TRBV5-1,TRBJ2-5
CASRIATGADTQYF,TRBV6-6,TRBJ2-3
CASSFRNGETQYF,TRBV5-6,TRBJ2-5
CAWTDSYEQYF,TRBV30,TRBJ2-7
CASSYSLGDYGYTF,TRBV6-6,TRBJ1-2
CASSLAGQNEQFF,TRBV7-3,TRBJ2-1
CASSQEHLFNQPQHF,TRBV4-2,TRBJ1-5
CASSYRVGLWAFF,TRBV6-5,TRBJ1-1
CASSLTGEGGYTF,TRBV11-2,TRBJ1-2
CASSLAGKSGNTIYF,TRBV11-2,TRBJ1-3
CASSQDRVDQGAISFF,TRBV4-2,TRBJ1-1
CASREQDRAADTQYF,TRBV19,TRBJ2-3
CASSSSSGRVSETQYF,TRBV5-1,TRBJ2-5
CASSATAEVPQPQHF,TRBV6-1,TRBJ1-5
CASSQAGTGSNSPLHF,TRBV14,TRBJ1-6
CASRGQGYTGELFF,TRBV2,TRBJ2-2